The rows below give T cell receptor beta chains drawn from one sample of a study of T cell changes during pregnancy in multiple sclerosis. Sequencing was performed with immunoSEQ multiplex PCR; in TCRdb, only in-frame clones are kept and a portion is missing. The sample contains about 24,000 clones, about nine tenths of which appear only once. Sequenced here: CD8+ T cells from peripheral blood mononuclear cells, sampled in the third trimester of pregnancy. Source of these receptors: a female donor in good health, enrolled as a control in a pregnancy study. The CDR3 runs from the conserved cysteine through the conserved F or W. Each record gives: J gene, D gene, V gene, clone size, CDR3 DNA, CDR3 protein. The D gene is left open where the match is weak. Part of the rows lack a size; the others show once, few, many or a class for expanded clones.

TRBJ2-3,TRBD2,TRBV7-9,-,TGTGCCAGCAGCCTAAGTACGGGAGGCTTGACAGATACGCAGTATTTT,CASSLSTGGLTDTQYF
TRBJ2-7,TRBD2,TRBV27,-,TGTGCCAGCAGTTTGGATGCTAGCGGGGGGCCACAGACGTACGAGCAGTACTTC,CASSLDASGGPQTYEQYF
TRBJ2-3,TRBD1,TRBV15,-,TGTGCCACCAGCAGCCGGGACAGGGGGGTTGCAGATACGCAGTATTTT,CATSSRDRGVADTQYF
TRBJ2-3,TRBD2,TRBV2,-,TGTGCCACCCGCCCCCGGGGGGACGATACGCAGTATTTT,CATRPRGDDTQYF
TRBJ1-5,TRBD1,TRBV6-1,once,TGTGCCAGCAGTGAAGCGCTGGACAGGGTCTATCAGCCCCAGCATTTT,CASSEALDRVYQPQHF
TRBJ2-3,TRBD2,TRBV7-8,-,TGTGCCAGCAGCTTAGCGCCGGGGACTAGCGGGGTCACAGATACGCAGTATTTT,CASSLAPGTSGVTDTQYF
TRBJ1-1,TRBD1,TRBV2,once,TGTGCCACCTTGACAGGGAGAAACACTGAAGCTTTCTTT,CATLTGRNTEAFF
TRBJ2-1,-,TRBV6-1,-,TGTGCCAGCAGTCGGCAGGGTGGATCCTACAATGAGCAGTTCTTC,CASSRQGGSYNEQFF
TRBJ2-2,-,TRBV27,-,TGTGCCAGCAGTTTGTGGCAGAACACCGGGGAGCTGTTTTTT,CASSLWQNTGELFF
TRBJ2-7,-,TRBV5-1,-,TGCGCCAGCAGCTTGGGAGGACTACCGTCATACGAGCAGTACTTC,CASSLGGLPSYEQYF
TRBJ1-2,-,TRBV4-1,-,TGCGCCAGCAGCCCACCAGGGGCCGGGGGCTACACCTTC,CASSPPGAGGYTF
TRBJ2-7,-,TRBV30,-,TGTGCCTGGAGTTTTGGGGACAACCTCTACGAGCAGTACTTC,CAWSFGDNLYEQYF
TRBJ2-3,-,TRBV28,-,TGTGCCAGCAGTTTGGGTAGCGGACACACAGATACGCAGTATTTT,CASSLGSGHTDTQYF
TRBJ1-1,-,TRBV6-5,-,TGTGCCAGCAGTCCCCCGGGGGGATACACTGAAGCTTTCTTT,CASSPPGGYTEAFF
TRBJ2-1,-,TRBV2,-,TGTGCCAGCAGGGGCATTTACTCCTCCTACAATGAGCAGTTCTTC,CASRGIYSSYNEQFF
TRBJ2-3,-,TRBV2,-,TGTGCCTGCGACTCGAGCCCAGATACGCAGTATTTT,CACDSSPDTQYF
TRBJ2-7,TRBD2,TRBV7-9,-,TGTGCCAGCAGCCCGACTAGCAGCTACGAGCAGTACTTC,CASSPTSSYEQYF
TRBJ2-3,-,TRBV6-5,-,TGTGCCAGCAGTTTTCTCCAGGGGACGGATACGCAGTATTTT,CASSFLQGTDTQYF
TRBJ2-3,-,TRBV5-1,-,TGCGCCAGCAGCCCAGGACATACTGATAGCACAGATACGCAGTATTTT,CASSPGHTDSTDTQYF
TRBJ2-7,-,TRBV14,-,TGTGCCAGCAGCCTCGCCTACGAGCAGTACTTC,CASSLAYEQYF
TRBJ2-5,TRBD1,TRBV7-9,-,TGTGCCAGCAGGGCAGGGGGCTACAAAGAGACCCAGTACTTC,CASRAGGYKETQYF
TRBJ2-1,TRBD2,TRBV7-8,-,TGTGCCAGCAGCGGACTAGCACTTGAGCAGTTCTTC,CASSGLALEQFF
TRBJ2-2,-,TRBV15,-,TGTGCCACCACCCCTTTAAGAGGGCCGAACACCGGGGAGCTGTTTTTT,CATTPLRGPNTGELFF
TRBJ1-1,TRBD1,TRBV2,few,TGTGCCAGCAGCCAGGGACAGGGCTACACTGAAGCTTTCTTT,CASSQGQGYTEAFF
TRBJ2-1,-,TRBV27,-,TGTGCCAGCAGTTCACTACAGGGATGGGGGGAGCAGTTCTTC,CASSSLQGWGEQFF
TRBJ2-3,-,TRBV7-9,few,TGTGCCAGCAGCTTATCAGCCAGACAGGACACAGATACGCAGTATTTT,CASSLSARQDTDTQYF
TRBJ2-5,TRBD2,TRBV6-1,-,TGTGCCAGCAGTCGGCTTAGCGGGTCTCAAGAGACCCAGTACTTC,CASSRLSGSQETQYF
TRBJ1-1,-,TRBV6-1,-,TGTGCCAGCAGTGAAGGCGCTGAGAACACTGAAGCTTTCTTT,CASSEGAENTEAFF
TRBJ2-7,TRBD2,TRBV6-1,-,TGTGCCAGCAGTGAAAAGAGCGGGAGCTCCTACGAGCAGTACTTC,CASSEKSGSSYEQYF
TRBJ1-2,TRBD1,TRBV6-4,-,TGTGCCAGCAGTGAGGACAGGGACCCCTCCGGCTACACCTTC,CASSEDRDPSGYTF
TRBJ2-7,-,TRBV29-1,-,TGCAGCGTTGGGGTAACCTCAGGTGAGCAGTACTTC,CSVGVTSGEQYF
TRBJ2-7,-,TRBV27,-,TGTGCCAGCAGAAACAGCTACGAGCAGTACTTC,CASRNSYEQYF
TRBJ1-4,-,TRBV25-1,-,TGTGCCAGCAGTGGTCCTACTTCCTTACGTGAAAAACTGTTTTTT,CASSGPTSLREKLFF
TRBJ1-1,-,TRBV27,-,TGTGCCAGCAGTTTAGCGAATCTGAACACTGAAGCTTTCTTT,CASSLANLNTEAFF
TRBJ1-4,TRBD1,TRBV28,-,TGTGCCAGCAGTACATCCATTGGACAGGGGGGTTCTACTAATGAAAAACTGTTTTTT,CASSTSIGQGGSTNEKLFF
TRBJ2-1,TRBD1,TRBV5-8,-,TGTGCCAGCAGCTTGTTGGGACAGGGGGGATATGAGCAGTTCTTC,CASSLLGQGGYEQFF
TRBJ2-3,TRBD2,TRBV29-1,-,TGCACCCATAGAGGACTAGCGGCAGATACGCAGTATTTT,CTHRGLAADTQYF
TRBJ2-6,-,TRBV18,medium-sized,TGTGCCAGCTCATCCGACTATACTGGGGCCAACGTCCTGACTTTC,CASSSDYTGANVLTF
TRBJ2-1,-,TRBV7-9,-,TGTGCCAGCAGCTTGGTTCCCAGCTCCTACAATGAGCAGTTCTTC,CASSLVPSSYNEQFF
TRBJ2-7,TRBD1,TRBV10-3,-,TGTGCCATCAGTGGGGGACAGGATGCAAACTACGAGCAGTACTTC,CAISGGQDANYEQYF
TRBJ2-7,-,TRBV10-2,-,TGCGCCAGCAGTGATCAGGGTGGAGTGGTAGAGCAGTACTTC,CASSDQGGVVEQYF
TRBJ2-4,TRBD1,TRBV7-9,-,TGTGCCAGCAGCCCAGGGACAGAGCTAGCCAAAAACATTCAGTACTTC,CASSPGTELAKNIQYF
TRBJ2-7,-,TRBV27,-,TGTGCCAGCCGACCCGACACAGGGTTATTTCCCTACGAGCAGTACTTC,CASRPDTGLFPYEQYF
TRBJ2-2,-,TRBV29-1,-,TGCAGCGTTGAATGGGGCGCCGGGGAGCTGTTTTTT,CSVEWGAGELFF
TRBJ2-7,-,TRBV9,once,TGTGCCAGCAGCGGGTCTAGCCCCGAGCAGTACTTC,CASSGSSPEQYF
TRBJ2-7,-,TRBV5-1,once,TGCGCCGGACGAGAGGACATAGAAGGCTACGAGCAGTACTTC,CAGREDIEGYEQYF
TRBJ1-2,TRBD1,TRBV2,-,TGTGCCAGCAGAAAGCGGGACAGGGTTGTCTATGGCTACACCTTC,CASRKRDRVVYGYTF
TRBJ1-1,TRBD1,TRBV5-1,few,TGCGCCAGCAGCTTGGGTAGGGGGCGATGGCCCCCTGAAGCTTTCTTT,CASSLGRGRWPPEAFF
TRBJ2-5,TRBD2,TRBV10-1,-,TGCGCCAGCAGTAGCGGGGGTGAAGAGACCCAGTACTTC,CASSSGGEETQYF
TRBJ2-1,TRBD2,TRBV27,-,TGTGCCAGCAGTGAACTAGCGGGAAGCTCCTACAATGAGCAGTTCTTC,CASSELAGSSYNEQFF
TRBJ2-3,TRBD2,TRBV10-3,-,TGTGCCATCAGTGACCTAGCGGGAGGGATTCGCACAGATACGCAGTATTTT,CAISDLAGGIRTDTQYF
TRBJ2-2,TRBD1,TRBV28,-,TGTGCCAGCAGTTTAGGTCAGGGGGTCACCGGGGAGCTGTTTTTT,CASSLGQGVTGELFF
TRBJ1-5,-,TRBV6-5,-,TGTGCCAGCAGTGCTCGAGACACTAGCAATCAGCCCCAGCATTTT,CASSARDTSNQPQHF
TRBJ2-7,-,TRBV7-9,-,TGTGCCAGCAGCTTAAAGGGGGTGGGGAGTGACTCCTACGAGCAGTACTTC,CASSLKGVGSDSYEQYF
TRBJ1-2,-,TRBV2,-,TGTGCCAGCAGTGCTTTTCGGGAAGCTAACTATGGCTACACCTTC,CASSAFREANYGYTF
TRBJ1-2,-,TRBV27,-,TGTGCCAGCAGCGATACAGGGTCCTATGGCTACACCTTC,CASSDTGSYGYTF
TRBJ1-2,-,TRBV19,once,TGTGCCAGTAGTGCCTCGCTGGCCTATGGCTACACCTTC,CASSASLAYGYTF